The source of this T cell receptor (beta chain) is a study of PD-1 blockade in classical Hodgkin lymphoma. The CDR3 spans 18 residues. V trimming: 6 bases; J trimming: 6 bases; junction bases outside the gene matches: 16. CDR1 is MNHNS, CDR2 SASEGT, per germline. Using immunoSEQ multiplex PCR, the repertoire was profiled, and TCRdb retains in-frame clones only, with some absent. Seen here are some 38,000 clones, over 60% observed once, and the top ten hold 15% to 20%. This clone appeared a few times. Every one of the patients relapsed after autologous stem cell transplantation (brentuximab vedotin exposure was variable).

This rearrangement joins TRBV6-1 to TRBJ2-3; 12 bases match TRBD2. The receptor's source is a human donor with classical Hodgkin lymphoma. Here the sequenced sample was peripheral blood mononuclear cells (PBMCs), taken before the second cycle of nivolumab. CDR3 sequence reads: CASSEPLASGGATDTQYF. The CDR3 nucleotides are TGTGCCAGCAGCGAACCCCTTGCTAGCGGGGGGGCGACGGATACGCAGTATTTT.